This entry lists 29 T cell receptor beta chains sequenced from one sample in a study of CD8 T cells in ankylosing spondylitis. Findings and limits, study-wide: A TCR beta motif made of fewer than ten highly homologous variants seemed typical of ankylosing spondylitis blood.

TCRdb re-derived calls from the 5' RACE reads in MiXCR, one entry per CDR3 protein. This repertoire shows around 540,000 distinct CDR3 sequences, roughly 13% found once; its top ten account for approximately 6.2%. No antigens are known for them. The material sequenced was blood, either unsorted or a sorted T cell fraction (not recorded which). Every receptor here comes from a male donor with ankylosing spondylitis.

This sequence joins TRBV7-2 and TRBJ2-3, with TRBD2 matching over 7 bases. This CDR3 has 16 residues. V lost 5 bases and J lost 0; bases outside the gene matches: 8. CDR1 is SGHTA, CDR2 FQGNSA, per germline. DNA of the CDR3: TGTGCCAGCAGCCCCCGACTAGCAACTAGCACAGATACGCAGTATTTT. It codes for CASSPRLATSTDTQYF.

The V gene is TRBV3-1, the J gene TRBJ1-4; D unclear. The CDR3 has 16 amino acids. Germline V gene sequence: CDR1 LGHDT, CDR2 YNNKEL (reference sequence). Trimming cost V 1 base and J 7 bases, with 16 bases left between them. The CDR3 DNA reads TGTGCCAGCAGCCAAGGTTCACAGTCTGGAAGTGAAAAACTGTTTTTT. It yields the protein CASSQGSQSGSEKLFF.

The chain uses TRBV27 and TRBJ1-1; D gene uncertain. This CDR3 spans 13 amino acids. Trimming took 5 bases from V and 3 from J, leaving 10 bases between them. Per the germline V gene, CDR1 is MNHEY and CDR2 is SMNVEV (reference sequence). CDR3 protein: CASSSRTYTEAFF. For the CDR3, the DNA is TGTGCCAGCAGTAGCAGGACTTACACTGAAGCTTTCTTT.

The V gene is TRBV24-1, the J gene TRBJ1-5, with D possibly TRBD1 on 6 matching bases. The V gene lost 4 bases and the J gene lost 0 bases, with 12 bases spanning the gap. CDR1 and CDR2 from the germline V gene are KGHDR and SFDVKD. CDR3 length: 16 amino acids. Here the CDR3 reads CATSEGGQISNQPQHF. The CDR3 DNA reads as TGTGCCACCAGTGAGGGCGGACAGATTAGCAATCAGCCCCAGCATTTT.

This clonotype was seen more than once but under ten times. The J gene is TRBJ2-7, the V gene TRBV28, with D possibly being TRBD1 (7 bases). Looked up from germline, CDR1 is MDHEN and CDR2 is SYDVKM. This CDR3 has 16 amino acids. V gave up 3 bases and J gave up 3 bases, with 18 bases separating them. CDR3 protein: CASSFPLQQGGYEQYF. CDR3 sequence (DNA): TGTGCCAGCAGTTTCCCCCTTCAGCAGGGGGGCTACGAGCAGTACTTC.

CDR3 bases: TGTGCCAGCAGTTACTCCCCTACTAGCGCTAGGACAGATACGCAGTATTTT. This sequence encodes CASSYSPTSARTDTQYF. The V and J genes are TRBV6-5 and TRBJ2-3; TRBD2 aligns across 7 bases. This CDR3 is 17 amino acids long. V shed 0 bases, J shed 3 bases, and the junction held 9 bases outside the gene matches. Germline CDR1 is MNHEY and CDR2 is SVGAGI.

Only a few counts were recorded for this clonotype. The chain recombines TRBV7-9 with TRBJ1-3; no reliable D call. The CDR3 contains 14 residues. Trimming took off 5 bases at V and 3 bases at J, with 11 bases between the two ends. Germline CDR1 is SEHNR and CDR2 is FQNEAQ (reference sequence). CDR3 sequence: CASSPPGVGNTIYF. CDR3 DNA sequence: TGTGCCAGCAGCCCCCCCGGGGTTGGAAACACCATATATTTT.

This clonotype was detected only a few times. The chain employs TRBV5-1 and TRBJ2-3; D not certain. Germline V gene sequence: CDR1 SGHRS, CDR2 YFSETQ. The V gene lost 0 bases and the J gene lost 0 bases, with 8 bases spanning the gap. The CDR3 is 15 amino acids. This CDR3 is CASSLGAASTDTQYF. The CDR3 DNA reads as TGCGCCAGCAGCTTGGGCGCGGCTAGCACAGATACGCAGTATTTT. Filled out from reference TRBV5-1 and TRBJ2-3, the complete variable domain reads KAGVTQTPRYLIKTRGQQVTLSCSPISGHRSVSWYQQTPGQGLQFLFEYFSETQRNKGNFPGRFSGRQFSNSRSEMNVSTLELGDSALYLCASSLGAASTDTQYFGPGTRLTVL.

This clonotype has only a few counts. This chain uses TRBV20-1 with TRBJ2-3, with D unresolved. V lost 4 bases and J lost 2, with 7 bases in between. The CDR3 runs 12 residues. Germline CDR1 is DFQATT and CDR2 is SNEGSKA (reference sequence). CDR3 amino acids: CSAKSDTDTQYF. The CDR3 DNA is TGCAGTGCTAAATCGGACACAGATACGCAGTATTTT.

This clonotype came up a few times. V is TRBV29-1 and J is TRBJ2-1; 7 nucleotides match TRBD2. CDR3 length equals 14 residues. The J segment lost 9 bases and the V segment lost 1 base, leaving 9 bases of the junction unmatched. From germline, CDR1 is SQVTM and CDR2 ANQGSEA. The CDR3 region has the DNA TGCAGCGTTGAAGCCACTAGTCCTAGCGGTGAGCAGTTCTTC. This encodes CSVEATSPSGEQFF.

The chain couples TRBV20-1 to TRBJ2-7; 11 nucleotides match TRBD2. The germline gives CDR1 DFQATT, CDR2 SNEGSKA (reference sequence). The V and J ends lost 3 bases and 5 bases, in that order; junction bases with no gene match: 3. CDR3 length equals 13 residues. The CDR3 bases are TGCAGTGCTAGGCTAGCGGGAGGCCACGAGCAGTACGTC. Translated: CSARLAGGHEQYV.

The rearrangement links TRBV15 to TRBJ1-3, with 10 bases identical to TRBD1. J was trimmed by 1 base and V by 2 bases; bases with no gene match: 2. The germline V gene encodes CDR1 LNHNV and CDR2 YYDKDF (reference sequence). The CDR3 contains 16 residues. CDR3 nucleotides: TGTGCCACCAGCAGATGGGACAGGGGATCTGGAAACACCATATATTTT. It specifies CATSRWDRGSGNTIYF.

The chain has TRBV12-3 or TRBV12-4 and TRBJ2-1, with D hard to call. Deletions cut 5 bases from V and 9 bases from J, with 14 bases between. CDR3 length: 13 residues. The CDR3 DNA reads TGTGCCAGCAGTCCGGCCTTGGGCGGTGAGCAGTTCTTC. The encoded protein is CASSPALGGEQFF.

The CDR3 spells CASSLEGLAYEQYV. The CDR3 nucleotides read TGTGCCAGCAGCTTGGAAGGACTAGCCTACGAGCAGTACGTC. This chain uses TRBV5-5 with TRBJ2-7; TRBD2 matches at 7 bases. V lost 0 bases to trimming and J lost 2 bases; unmatched junction nucleotides: 2. Germline V gene lookup returns CDR1 SGHKS and CDR2 YYEKEE (reference sequence). The CDR3 consists of 14 residues.

V is TRBV3-1 and J is TRBJ2-5; D may be TRBD2 (6 bases). Germline V lookup: CDR1 LGHDT, CDR2 YNNKEL (reference sequence). V lost 0 bases and J 7 bases, leaving 15 bases between the germline ends. The CDR3 consists of 15 residues. CDR3 DNA: TGTGCCAGCAGCCAAGATTTCCAGCGGAGGGGGACCCAGTACTTC. Translated: CASSQDFQRRGTQYF.

The chain carries TRBV24-1 and TRBJ2-5, with unresolved D. The CDR3 length is 16 residues. The V gene lost 6 bases and the J gene lost 5 bases, with 21 bases spanning the gap. Germline V lookup: CDR1 KGHDR, CDR2 SFDVKD. For the CDR3, the DNA is TGTGCCACCAGTTCTTTCAGGACCGGTACTGGGGAGACCCAGTACTTC. Translated, it gives CATSSFRTGTGETQYF.

The chain employs TRBV3-1 and TRBJ2-7; D is perhaps TRBD1 (6 bases). The CDR3 is made up of 14 amino acids. Deletions cut 3 bases from V and 4 bases from J, with 13 bases between. Germline assignment: CDR1 LGHDT and CDR2 YNNKEL (reference sequence). For the CDR3, the DNA is TGTGCCAGCAGCCACTCCGGGACACCATACGAGCAGTACGTC. Translating it yields CASSHSGTPYEQYV.

The sample holds many counts of this clonotype. The chain couples TRBV13 to TRBJ2-7; 11 nucleotides match TRBD2. The CDR3 is made up of 19 amino acids. CDR1 and CDR2 from the germline V gene are PRHDT and FYEKMQ (reference sequence). With V trimmed by 4 bases and J by 6 bases, 20 bases remained unmatched. The CDR3 nucleotides read TGTGCCAGCAGCTCACTAACTAGGTACATAGCGGGAGGGCCCCTCGAGCAGTACTTC. The encoded protein is CASSSLTRYIAGGPLEQYF.

The CDR3 DNA is TGTGCCAGCAGCGTAGCAACAGGGACGGGTTCACCCCTCCACTTT. Its protein product is CASSVATGTGSPLHF. V is TRBV9 and J is TRBJ1-6; tentative D call: TRBD1 (6 bases). The CDR3 is made up of 15 amino acids. Trimming pared 0 bases from V and 9 bases from J, leaving 13 bases between. The germline V gene encodes CDR1 SGDLS and CDR2 YYNGEE.

This clonotype was picked up a small number of times. The chain joins TRBV4-1 to TRBJ1-4; D is perhaps TRBD1 (6 bases). Germline V gives CDR1 MGHRA, CDR2 YSYEKL. V shed 4 bases and J shed 3 bases, with 15 bases lying between them. This CDR3 is built from 16 residues. CDR3 DNA sequence: TGCGCCAGCAGCCTCGCACAGGGTCTTGCTAATGAAAAACTGTTTTTT. Protein product: CASSLAQGLANEKLFF.

The chain uses TRBV29-1 and TRBJ2-5; 9 bases map to TRBD2. The CDR3 totals 13 residues. Germline-derived CDR1 and CDR2 are SQVTM and ANQGSEA. V lost 5 bases, J lost 3 bases, and 4 bases stayed unmatched. The CDR3 DNA is TGCAGCGTTAGCGGGAGGTACGAAGAGACCCAGTACTTC. Its protein product is CSVSGRYEETQYF.

This clonotype was seen a handful of times. The genes are TRBV2 and TRBJ1-5, with D uncertain. V was shortened by 6 bases and J by 5 bases, with 11 bases between the two germline ends. This CDR3 is built from 13 residues. CDR1 and CDR2 from the germline V gene are SNHLY and FYNNEI. The CDR3 spells CASSVRADQPQHF. CDR3 nucleotide sequence: TGTGCCAGCAGCGTCCGGGCGGATCAGCCCCAGCATTTT.

Comments on this clonotype: A junction boundary mismatches the germline segment, possibly from a read error. The J gene is TRBJ2-1, the V gene TRBV6-1, with 8 bases aligning to TRBD2. The CDR3 is 14 residues long. Per germline, CDR1 MNHNS and CDR2 SASEGT. In DNA, the CDR3 is TGTGCCAGCAGTAAAGCGGGAGACTACAATGAGCAGTTCTTC. It translates to CASSKAGDYNEQFF.

V gene TRBV20-1 combines with J gene TRBJ2-5, with D possibly matching TRBD2 (6 bases). There are 13 residues in the CDR3. Germline V gives CDR1 DFQATT, CDR2 SNEGSKA (reference sequence). V was cut by 6 bases and J by 2 bases, with 13 bases left in between. Written as DNA, the CDR3 is TGCAGTGCAAGACTAGTTTGGCAAGAGACCCAGTACTTC. Translated, it gives CSARLVWQETQYF.

The chain has TRBV20-1 and TRBJ2-1; D remains ambiguous. V was cut by 5 bases and J by 4 bases, with 6 bases left in between. The germline CDR1 and CDR2 sequences are DFQATT and SNEGSKA (reference sequence). This CDR3 contains 11 residues. The CDR3 protein is CSAPRYNEQFF. CDR3 in DNA: TGCAGTGCTCCTCGGTACAATGAGCAGTTCTTC.

This clonotype was detected a few times. V is TRBV13 and J is TRBJ2-1, with D possibly being TRBD2 (6 bases). This CDR3 has 16 residues. Germline CDR1 reads PRHDT; CDR2 reads FYEKMQ (reference sequence). With 0 bases removed from V and 10 bases from J, the gap between germline ends came to 19 bases. Here the CDR3 reads CASSLGVGLGGSEQFF. The CDR3, as DNA: TGTGCCAGCAGCTTAGGCGTGGGTCTTGGGGGGTCCGAGCAGTTCTTC.

This clonotype has a handful of counts. This chain connects TRBV24-1 to TRBJ2-3; 9 positions match TRBD2. The CDR3 has 17 amino acids. V shed 4 bases, J shed 1 base, and the junction held 8 bases outside the gene matches. Germline CDR1 reads KGHDR; CDR2 reads SFDVKD. In nucleotides, the CDR3 is TGTGCCACCAGTGACTTTAAACGGACTAGCGGCACAGATACGCAGTATTTT. Translated: CATSDFKRTSGTDTQYF.

This clonotype was found a few times. This chain joins TRBV24-1 and TRBJ2-5, with D possibly being TRBD1 (5 bases). Between the trimmed V and J ends, which lost 7 bases and 2 bases, there was a span of 10 bases. In germline, CDR1 is KGHDR, CDR2 SFDVKD. The CDR3 sequence is 13 residues long. The CDR3: CATSDSPQETQYF. CDR3 nucleotide sequence: TGTGCCACCAGCGACAGCCCTCAAGAGACCCAGTACTTC.

This clonotype was counted only a few times. The chain has TRBV7-9 and TRBJ2-7, with no clear D. Trimming removed 1 base at V and 3 bases at J, with 13 bases between. Germline V lookup: CDR1 SEHNR, CDR2 FQNEAQ (reference sequence). This CDR3 is 15 amino acids long. The CDR3 bases are TGTGCCAGCAGCTTAGGTGTAGGGATTCACTACGAGCAGTACGTC. Translating gives CASSLGVGIHYEQYV.